The 16 T cell receptor beta chains in this list originate from one sample, sequenced in a study of shared clonotypes between healthy human individuals. The method was immunoSEQ multiplex PCR; TCRdb's version includes in-frame clones alone and lacks a portion of them. The sample gives roughly 2.6 million clones, roughly 92% of which show up once; over 0.12% is in the top ten. The sample consisted of naive CD4+ T cells sorted from blood. Described subset: CD45RA+ positively selected. The receptors derive from a man aged 18 to 29 in good health.

This clone was counted once. The chain is built from TRBV7-2 and TRBJ2-7, with 7 bases lining up with TRBD2. The germline V gene encodes CDR1 SGHTA and CDR2 FQGNSA. V trimming: 5 bases; J trimming: 0 bases; junction bases outside the gene matches: 4. The CDR3 has 14 residues. The CDR3 is CASSALASSYEQYF. As DNA, the CDR3 is TGTGCCAGCAGCGCACTAGCGAGCTCCTACGAGCAGTACTTC.

The rearrangement joins TRBV2 to TRBJ2-3; D tentatively fits TRBD1 or TRBD2 (5 bases each). V dropped 1 base and J dropped 5 bases, with 7 bases sitting between them. This CDR3 contains 13 residues. Germline CDR1 and CDR2: SNHLY and FYNNEI. The CDR3: CASSEVGGDTQYF. Written as DNA, the CDR3 is TGTGCCAGCAGTGAAGTTGGGGGAGATACGCAGTATTTT.

The J gene is TRBJ1-3, the V gene TRBV9; maybe TRBD1 (5 bases). This CDR3 has 16 residues. Germline CDR1 SGDLS, CDR2 YYNGEE. V was clipped by 3 bases and J by 1 base, with 14 bases between them. Here the CDR3 DNA reads TGTGCCAGCAGCGGCCGCGGGACCGAGTCTGGAAACACCATATATTTT. Translation: CASSGRGTESGNTIYF. Looking up the rest from reference TRBV9 and TRBJ1-3 gives the full variable domain: DSGVTQTPKHLITATGQRVTLRCSPRSGDLSVYWYQQSLDQGLQFLIQYYNGEERAKGNILERFSAQQFPDLHSELNLSSLELGDSALYFCASSGRGTESGNTIYFGEGSWLTVV.

V gene TRBV4-1 combines with J gene TRBJ1-2; D uncertain. The V end was cut by 0 bases, the J end by 8 bases, with 10 bases between. This CDR3 is built from 13 residues. Germline CDR1 reads MGHRA; CDR2 reads YSYEKL. The CDR3 sequence: CASSQDRPGGYTF. The CDR3 bases are TGCGCCAGCAGCCAAGATAGGCCGGGAGGCTACACCTTC.

As for this clone: Sequence at one end of the junction differs from germline and may be a read error. V is TRBV2 and J is TRBJ2-7; TRBD1 matches 10 bases. This CDR3 has 13 amino acids. Per the germline V gene, CDR1 is SNHLY and CDR2 is FYNNEI. CDR3 sequence reads: CASRLSVGTGENF. The CDR3 nucleotides read TGTGCCAGCAGGTTGAGTGTCGGGACAGGGGAGAACTTC.

This sequence joins TRBV9 and TRBJ2-1, with TRBD2 matching over 9 bases. CDR3 size: 17 residues. Germline V lookup: CDR1 SGDLS, CDR2 YYNGEE. J lost 5 bases, V lost 0 bases, and 9 bases had no gene match. CDR3 amino acids: CASSVEGGRARHNEQFF. The CDR3 coding sequence is TGTGCCAGCAGCGTAGAGGGCGGGAGGGCTAGGCACAATGAGCAGTTCTTC.

The J gene is TRBJ1-1, the V gene TRBV2; 10 bases agree with TRBD1. The CDR3 length is 16 residues. Looked up from germline, CDR1 is SNHLY and CDR2 is FYNNEI. The ends lost 8 bases at V and 0 bases at J; junction bases unmatched: 9. The CDR3 spells CASATTGGRVNTEAFF. The CDR3 bases are TGTGCCAGCGCCACGACAGGGGGCAGAGTGAACACTGAAGCTTTCTTT. Supplemented by reference TRBV2 and TRBJ1-1, the full variable domain reads EPEVTQTPSHQVTQMGQEVILRCVPISNHLYFYWYRQILGQKVEFLVSFYNNEISEKSEIFDDQFSVERPDGSNFTLKIRSTKLEDSAMYFCASATTGGRVNTEAFFGQGTRLTVV.

V gene TRBV4-1 combines with J gene TRBJ2-2; D unclear. V was pared by 0 bases and J by 3 bases, with 8 bases between. Germline V lookup: CDR1 MGHRA, CDR2 YSYEKL. CDR3 length: 15 amino acids. The CDR3: CASSQDHMDTGELFF. For the CDR3, the DNA is TGCGCCAGCAGCCAAGATCATATGGACACCGGGGAGCTGTTTTTT.

J is TRBJ2-3 and V is TRBV6-6; the D gene is possibly TRBD2 (5 bases). The CDR3 is 15 residues long. Germline loops: CDR1 MNHNY, CDR2 SVGAGI (reference sequence). V was clipped by 7 bases and J by 0 bases, with 14 bases between them. The CDR3 region has the DNA TGTGCCAGCAAAAGCCGGGAACACAGCACAGATACGCAGTATTTT. Amino acid sequence: CASKSREHSTDTQYF.

About this clone: Other DNA sequences from this sample encode an identical CDR3 as well. V and J are TRBV10-3 and TRBJ1-4, with D possibly matching TRBD1 (5 bases). Looked up from germline, CDR1 is ENHRY and CDR2 is SYGVKD. V lost 0 bases, J lost 8 bases, and 7 bases lay in between. This CDR3 spans 13 amino acids. The CDR3 region is CAISESQGEKLFF. The CDR3 bases are TGTGCCATCAGTGAGTCTCAGGGCGAAAAACTGTTTTTT.

This clone appeared a few times. This chain joins TRBV10-3 and TRBJ1-5; a weak D match, TRBD1 (5 bases). Germline V CDR1 and CDR2: ENHRY, SYGVKD. With 10 bases removed from V and 2 bases from J, the gap between germline ends came to 18 bases. This CDR3 spans 15 amino acids. DNA of the CDR3: TGTGCCACCATAGAGGGACCTATGGGCAATCAGCCCCAGCATTTT. Protein sequence: CATIEGPMGNQPQHF.

As concerns this clone: This sample also contains other DNA sequences that code for the same CDR3. The V call is TRBV4-1, the J call TRBJ2-1; the D gene is possibly TRBD1 (6 bases). V lost 0 bases and J lost 3, with 12 bases in between. This CDR3 has 16 amino acids. CDR1 is MGHRA, CDR2 YSYEKL, per germline. In nucleotides, the CDR3 is TGCGCCAGCAGCCAAGATCCCGGACAGTTCTACAATGAGCAGTTCTTC. Translation gives CASSQDPGQFYNEQFF.

The chain employs TRBV19 and TRBJ2-7; tentative D call: TRBD1 (7 bases). V was trimmed by 4 bases and J by 3 bases, leaving 13 bases between them. CDR3 length equals 14 residues. CDR1 LNHDA and CDR2 SQIVND come from the germline V gene (reference sequence). CDR3 residues: CASSSAGGGYEQYF. The CDR3 nucleotides are TGTGCCAGTAGTAGCGCAGGGGGAGGCTACGAGCAGTACTTC.

The rearrangement uses TRBV6-5 and TRBJ1-5; D is undetermined. Per the germline V gene, CDR1 is MNHEY and CDR2 is SVGAGI. The length of the CDR3 is 13 residues. Trimming took off 6 bases at V and 2 bases at J, with 8 bases between the two ends. CDR3 DNA: TGTGCCAGCAGCTCCTCAGGCAATCAGCCCCAGCATTTT. As protein: CASSSSGNQPQHF.

The genes are TRBV7-2 and TRBJ2-5; D gene ambiguous. The CDR3 totals 14 residues. The germline V gene has CDR1 SGHTA and CDR2 FQGNSA. V lost 5 bases and J lost 5, with 15 bases in between. The DNA for the CDR3 is TGTGCCAGCAGCCGTCCGGGTTTTTTCGAGACCCAGTACTTC. Amino acid sequence: CASSRPGFFETQYF.

The chain uses TRBV5-1 and TRBJ1-2; the match to TRBD1 covers 7 bases. Germline V gives CDR1 SGHRS, CDR2 YFSETQ. This CDR3 is built from 20 residues. The V gene end was trimmed by 4 bases and the J gene end by 0 bases; junction bases not matched to a gene: 21. This chain's CDR3 is CASSNRGTGTNREPNYGYTF. CDR3 nucleotides: TGCGCCAGCAGCAACAGGGGAACGGGCACAAATCGCGAACCTAACTATGGCTACACCTTC.